This record looks at one T cell receptor beta chain sequence and its context. The source of the sample is a study of early stage breast cancer tumors. Repertoires were generated with immunoSEQ multiplex PCR, while TCRdb's copy carries only in-frame clones and drops some. The table has around 13,000 clones, 70% to 80% seen once. The TCR originated in a person aged 50-59 years with breast cancer. Source material: normal breast tissue next to the tumor.

CDR3 sequence reads: CASSHSQGSDTEAFF. CDR3 coding DNA: TGTGCCAGCTCACACAGCCAGGGTTCGGACACTGAAGCTTTCTTT. V usage is TRBV18 and J usage is TRBJ1-1, with D maybe TRBD1 (5 bases). This CDR3 has 15 amino acids. V was trimmed by 4 bases and J by 3 bases, leaving 15 bases between them. Germline V gene data show CDR1 as KGHSH and CDR2 as LQKENI.